This paragraph reports one TCR beta chain. This clone has only one observation. Its antigen has not been determined. No much larger clonotype is one base removed from it; base qualities were not supplied. The CDR3 regions of human TCRbeta chains were subjected to immunosequencing. The source study handled its data this way. TCRs in the repertoires were matched against a reference library of SARS-CoV-2-specific TCRs that had been generated with the MIRA antigen-specificity platform. Breadth was defined as the fraction of unique TCRs that were SARS-CoV-2-associated, and depth was defined as the fraction of total T cells that were SARS-CoV-2-associated. Each spike-specific TCR was assigned to its reactive spike region and to a CD4 or CD8 class using the MIRA data. Log10-transformed breadth and depth values were compared by one-way ANOVA with Sidak's multiple comparisons tests. The clones in this table, taken by TCRdb from immuneACCESS, are in-frame only. Not every clone is retained; where verified, under half of the shortfall comes from an unresolved V gene, and the cause of the rest is unknown. V and J calls and clone size come straight from that table; D and trimming were deduced from the DNA. The sample table lists 140,000 to 150,000 clones, 75% to 85% of them with a count of one. About 4% of the sample is taken by the ten largest.

The time point label of this sample denotes: baseline before first vaccination. This specimen's treatment or condition label, per the study, means: meningococcal conjugate vaccine given as trial control. Samples from vaccinated people were obtained from the UK trials COV001 and COV002, which included a single-blind randomized controlled phase 2/3 trial of AZD1222 (ChAdOx1 nCoV-19) in healthy adults. Trial participant PBMC samples were collected at day 0 and day 28 after the second dose for TCRbeta chain sequencing. This sample is part of a study of T cell responses to AZD1222 COVID-19 vaccine (dated by TCRdb to the early 2020s). Describing the broader study: TCR sequencing covered over 230 trial participants: 200 to 210 given two doses of AZD1222 and approximately 26 given two doses of MenACWY control vaccine. Trial participants were enrolled by age into subgroups of 18-55, 56-69 and 70-plus years, and around 150, 28 and 57 TCR-sequenced participants, respectively, were included in these subgroups.

The research as a whole found: Reportedly, almost half of the unique spike-specific TCRs recognized epitopes lying outside the regions that are mutated in the B.1.351 and B.1.1.7 variants. Participants were mostly white British, with more females than males. The authors suggested clonal diversity may have been underestimated. The vaccine-associated CD4 TCRs covered the entire spike protein, and the dominant responses fell in regions 160-218 and 743-854. No day 14 peak-response samples were available, so repertoires were characterized only after the peak T cell response. Conclusions about previously exposed vaccinees are limited, since just 6 or 7 AZD1222 recipients were seropositive for SARS-CoV-2 at baseline. The 56-69-year group was small, and its depth increase did not reach significance, likely because of low power. After two AZD1222 doses, spike-specific TCR breadth and depth were significantly higher than at day 0 and than in MenACWY recipients.

Trimming takes 4 bases from V and 5 bases from J, and the germline ends sit 15 bases apart. CDR3 length: 14 amino acids, cysteine to phenylalanine. Only the CDR3 DNA stays, 42 bases, in frame from base 1. The germline V gene sets CDR1 to SGHTA and CDR2 to FQGNSA. The sequence derives from an adult in good health. Rearrangement joined TRBV7-2 to TRBJ2-7; perhaps TRBD2 is the D gene, with 6 bases matching. The sample was peripheral blood, taken on day 0 of MenACWY control vaccination. The DNA sequence follows: TGTGCCAGCAGCTCCATGACGGGGGTCCACGAGCAGTACTTC. The translation is CASSSMTGVHEQYF.